Described below is a single T cell receptor (beta chain) sequence and its context. Antigen unknown. This record belongs to a study of CD4 T cells in relation to SARS-CoV-2 and coronaviruses. Only in-frame clones appear in the TCRdb table, and some are missing; sequencing was by immunoSEQ multiplex PCR. The sample lists 20,000 to 30,000 clones, about 75% occurring once. The CDR3 is 12 residues long. V lost 1 base to trimming and J lost 3 bases, with 3 bases between them. Germline V gene data show CDR1 as MGHDK and CDR2 as SYGVNS. Unexposed donor CD4+ T cells date from about 2011-2018, before the COVID-19 pandemic. Isolation of CD4+ T cells took place after nine to ten days in culture. Cultures held roughly 2 million PBMCs per well with about 10 IU/ml IL-2.

Sequencing input: CD4+ T cells from PBMCs, cultured in vitro. This chain uses TRBV25-1 with TRBJ1-2; D remains unclear. This TCR came from a human donor in good health. CDR3 nucleotides: TGTGCCAGCAGTGAATCGGACTATGGCTACACCTTC. Amino acid sequence: CASSESDYGYTF.